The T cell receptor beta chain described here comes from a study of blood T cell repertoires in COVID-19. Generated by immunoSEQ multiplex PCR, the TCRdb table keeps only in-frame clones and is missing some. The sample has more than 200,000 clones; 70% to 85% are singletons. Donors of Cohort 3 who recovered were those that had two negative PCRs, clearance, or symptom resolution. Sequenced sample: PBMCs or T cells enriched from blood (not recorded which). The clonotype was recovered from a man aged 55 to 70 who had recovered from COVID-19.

CDR3 nucleotide sequence: TGTGCCAGCAGTGAAAATCAATATGGCTACACCTTC. Amino acid sequence: CASSENQYGYTF. The chain joins TRBV2 to TRBJ1-2; D is undetermined. V lost 2 bases, J lost 5 bases, and 6 bases lay in between. This CDR3 spans 12 amino acids. The germline gives CDR1 SNHLY, CDR2 FYNNEI. Supplemented by reference TRBV2 and TRBJ1-2, the full variable domain reads EPEVTQTPSHQVTQMGQEVILRCVPISNHLYFYWYRQILGQKVEFLVSFYNNEISEKSEIFDDQFSVERPDGSNFTLKIRSTKLEDSAMYFCASSENQYGYTFGSGTRLTVV.